The clone carrying this TCR beta chain was detected once. This record belongs to a study of blood T cell repertoires in COVID-19. On the study more broadly: Spain, Italy and the United States supplied samples that represented acute and convalescent COVID-19. Sources were T cells, B-cell-depleted T cells, or PBMCs; the material itself was cDNA or gDNA.

Germline V CDR1 and CDR2: SGHTA, FQGNSA. This CDR3 comprises 14 residues. The V gene end was trimmed by 3 bases and the J gene end by 3 bases; junction bases not matched to a gene: 4. As processed by the authors: Counts of nucleated cells, estimated from reference gene primer amplification, were obtained. Repertoires were generated with immunoSEQ multiplex PCR, while TCRdb's copy carries only in-frame clones and drops some. Clone size and the V and J calls come from that table; the DNA yielded D and trimming. Among over 150,000 clones listed, 80% to 90% were seen once. The source of this sequence is a man aged 18 to 30 who had recovered from COVID-19. Sequenced: peripheral blood. The chain couples TRBV7-2 to TRBJ2-5; 7 bases align to TRBD1. CDR3 residues: CASSFITGEETQYF. The CDR3 DNA sequence: TGTGCCAGCAGCTTCATAACAGGGGAAGAGACCCAGTACTTC.